The rows below give T cell receptor beta chains drawn from one sample of a study of cytomegalovirus exposure and HLA in healthy donors. Using immunoSEQ multiplex PCR, the repertoire was profiled, and TCRdb retains in-frame clones only, with some absent. This table holds 120,000 or so clones, approximately 94% found once. The sample was PBMCs. The receptor set was obtained from a man younger than 35 in good health and CMV-seronegative. Each CDR3 is given with its conserved first and last residue. A D gene is named only where the DNA matches it firmly. Some rows mark clone size as missing; the rest say once, few, many or name a class of expanded clone.

length	V	D	J	size	CDR3	DNA
16	TRBV5-6	NA	TRBJ2-7	NA	CASSEFGQPGEYEQYF	TGTGCCAGCAGCGAGTTCGGCCAGCCTGGGGAGTACGAGCAGTACTTC
14	TRBV6-1	NA	TRBJ1-1	NA	CASRDKQTNTEAFF	TGTGCCAGCAGGGACAAACAAACGAACACTGAAGCTTTCTTT
15	TRBV28	NA	TRBJ2-7	once	CASTPGPRGSYEQYF	TGTGCCAGCACCCCGGGACCCAGGGGATCTTACGAGCAGTACTTC
13	TRBV10-3	TRBD1	TRBJ1-1	NA	CAISKDRDTEAFF	TGTGCCATCAGTAAGGACAGGGACACTGAAGCTTTCTTT
13	TRBV10-1	NA	TRBJ2-2	NA	CASSPRVTGELFF	TGCGCCAGCAGTCCCAGGGTCACCGGGGAGCTGTTTTTT
13	TRBV10-3	NA	TRBJ1-5	NA	CAISETEHQPQHF	TGTGCCATCAGTGAGACAGAACACCAGCCCCAGCATTTT
15	TRBV7-6	TRBD2	TRBJ2-6	NA	CASSLGGLAANVLTF	TGTGCCAGCAGCTTAGGAGGACTAGCGGCCAACGTCCTGACTTTC
13	TRBV11-2	NA	TRBJ1-2	NA	CASSSAGGPSYTF	TGTGCCAGCAGCTCCGCCGGGGGTCCATCCTACACCTTC
15	TRBV5-6	NA	TRBJ2-3	once	CASMGGRGGTDTQYF	TGTGCCAGCATGGGGGGCAGGGGAGGGACAGATACGCAGTATTTT
15	TRBV5-1	TRBD1	TRBJ1-1	NA	CASSTGGFGNTEAFF	TGCGCCAGCAGCACAGGGGGTTTTGGGAACACTGAAGCTTTCTTT
15	TRBV7-3	TRBD2	TRBJ2-1	NA	CASSPGGLAGGEQFF	TGTGCCAGCAGTCCCGGTGGACTAGCGGGAGGAGAGCAGTTCTTC
15	TRBV18	TRBD2	TRBJ2-1	NA	CASSPVSGTNNEQFF	TGTGCCAGCTCACCGGTTAGCGGGACCAACAATGAGCAGTTCTTC
15	TRBV5-4	TRBD1	TRBJ2-3	NA	CASSPGGARTDTQYF	TGTGCCAGCAGCCCAGGGGGAGCTCGTACAGATACGCAGTATTTT
13	TRBV18	NA	TRBJ1-3	NA	CASSPGPGNTIYF	TGTGCCAGCTCACCAGGGCCTGGAAACACCATATATTTT
13	TRBV28	NA	TRBJ1-1	NA	CASMIRGRTEAFF	TGTGCCAGCATGATCCGGGGGAGGACTGAAGCTTTCTTT
16	TRBV27	NA	TRBJ1-4	few	CASSQNRAGANEKLFF	TGTGCCAGCAGTCAAAACAGGGCAGGGGCTAATGAAAAACTGTTTTTT
14	TRBV11-2	TRBD1	TRBJ1-1	NA	CASSQGGAGTEAFF	TGTGCCAGCAGCCAAGGGGGCGCAGGTACTGAAGCTTTCTTT
11	TRBV28	NA	TRBJ1-1	NA	CASAWTDEAFF	TGTGCCAGTGCATGGACAGATGAAGCTTTCTTT
15	TRBV6-6	TRBD2	TRBJ2-1	once	CASSYRSGTVNEQFF	TGTGCCAGCAGTTACAGGAGCGGGACCGTCAATGAGCAGTTCTTC
13	TRBV7-7	NA	TRBJ2-5	NA	CASSPTGTVPQYF	TGTGCCAGCAGCCCGACTGGCACGGTGCCCCAGTACTTC
15	TRBV18	NA	TRBJ1-2	NA	CASSPDRITNYGYTF	TGTGCCAGCTCACCAGACAGAATCACTAACTATGGCTACACCTTC
14	TRBV19	TRBD1	TRBJ1-5	NA	CASSITGVRQPQHF	TGTGCCAGTAGTATTACAGGGGTCAGGCAGCCCCAGCATTTT
17	TRBV4-2	TRBD2	TRBJ2-5	NA	CASSQDRASGNFETQYF	TGTGCCAGCAGCCAAGATAGGGCTAGCGGGAATTTCGAGACCCAGTACTTC
17	TRBV11-3	TRBD1	TRBJ1-1	once	CASSPPTGYVGNTEAFF	TGTGCCAGCAGCCCTCCGACAGGGTATGTGGGGAACACTGAAGCTTTCTTT
15	TRBV4-2	NA	TRBJ2-4	few	CASSQDRSGKNIQYF	TGTGCCAGCAGCCAAGATCGAAGCGGAAAAAACATTCAGTACTTC
13	TRBV6-1	TRBD2	TRBJ2-7	NA	CAVWASGSYEQYF	TGTGCCGTCTGGGCTAGCGGCTCCTACGAGCAGTACTTC
16	TRBV7-2	TRBD2	TRBJ2-3	NA	CASSPRLAGDVVTQYF	TGTGCCAGCAGCCCCCGGCTAGCGGGAGACGTAGTTACGCAGTATTTT
14	TRBV7-9	NA	TRBJ1-2	NA	CASSLLRANYGYTF	TGTGCCAGCAGCTTGCTCAGGGCTAACTATGGCTACACCTTC
11	TRBV29-1	NA	TRBJ1-4	once	CSVRTDEKLFF	TGCAGCGTCCGAACGGATGAAAAACTGTTTTTT
13	TRBV11-2	NA	TRBJ1-1	NA	CASSLDSNTEAFF	TGTGCCAGCAGCTTAGATTCAAACACTGAAGCTTTCTTT
14	TRBV15	TRBD2	TRBJ2-7	NA	CATSRDREGYEQYF	TGTGCCACCAGCAGAGACAGGGAGGGCTACGAGCAGTACTTC
14	TRBV4-2	NA	TRBJ1-5	once	CASSQDARDQPQHF	TGTGCCAGCAGCCAAGATGCCCGGGATCAGCCCCAGCATTTT
13	TRBV7-6	NA	TRBJ2-5	few	CASSADREGTQYF	TGTGCCAGCAGCGCGGACAGGGAGGGGACCCAGTACTTC
13	TRBV19	TRBD1	TRBJ2-7	once	CASSTGTGSEQYF	TGTGCCAGTAGTACAGGGACAGGGAGCGAGCAGTACTTC
13	TRBV30	NA	TRBJ1-5	NA	CAWSLAPNQPQHF	TGTGCCTGGAGTTTGGCCCCTAATCAGCCCCAGCATTTT
15	TRBV27	TRBD2	TRBJ2-1	NA	CASSLRLAGHNEQFF	TGTGCCAGCAGTTTAAGGCTAGCGGGACACAATGAGCAGTTCTTC
16	TRBV19	NA	TRBJ1-5	NA	CASSYRHIEPNQPQHF	TGTGCCAGTAGTTATCGACACATCGAACCTAATCAGCCCCAGCATTTT
17	TRBV5-1	TRBD2	TRBJ2-7	NA	CASSLATSLAGGDEQYF	TGCGCCAGCAGCTTGGCCACTAGCCTAGCGGGAGGGGACGAGCAGTACTTC
11	TRBV6-6	NA	TRBJ2-1	NA	CATSEENEQFF	TGTGCCACTTCGGAGGAAAATGAGCAGTTCTTC
17	TRBV5-6	NA	TRBJ1-4	NA	CASSLPRVLGEGGGLFF	TGTGCCAGCAGCCTCCCCCGGGTTTTGGGGGAGGGTGGGGGACTGTTTTTT
12	TRBV11-3	NA	TRBJ2-7	once	CASSLDPTQQYF	TGTGCCAGCAGCTTAGATCCTACTCAGCAGTACTTC
14	TRBV19	NA	TRBJ1-1	NA	CASSSSVFNTEAFF	TGTGCCAGTAGTTCGAGCGTTTTCAACACTGAAGCTTTCTTT
16	TRBV2	TRBD1	TRBJ1-1	NA	CASSEAGQGGGTEAFF	TGTGCCAGCAGTGAAGCGGGACAGGGAGGGGGCACTGAAGCTTTCTTT
13	TRBV4-1	NA	TRBJ2-1	NA	CASSQDLSNEQFF	TGCGCCAGCAGCCAAGACCTGAGCAATGAGCAGTTCTTC
15	TRBV6-5	TRBD2	TRBJ2-2	NA	CASSYGGDWTGELFF	TGTGCCAGCAGTTACGGGGGGGATTGGACCGGGGAGCTGTTTTTT
15	TRBV10-3	TRBD2	TRBJ2-3	NA	CAISELAGGVDTQYF	TGTGCCATCAGTGAACTAGCGGGGGGAGTGGATACGCAGTATTTT
14	TRBV10-3	TRBD1	TRBJ1-1	NA	CAISEDSDRGLTFF	TGTGCCATCAGTGAGGACTCCGACAGGGGGCTAACTTTCTTT
12	TRBV2	NA	TRBJ2-7	NA	CASSAAGAEQYF	TGTGCCAGCAGCGCTGCAGGGGCCGAGCAGTACTTC
16	TRBV7-2	TRBD2	TRBJ2-1	NA	CASSPRTSGRAQEQFF	TGTGCCAGCAGCCCTAGGACTAGCGGGAGGGCCCAGGAGCAGTTCTTC
13	TRBV28	NA	TRBJ1-1	NA	CASSFEMNTEAFF	TGTGCCAGCAGTTTTGAGATGAACACTGAAGCTTTCTTT
15	TRBV5-1	TRBD2	TRBJ2-1	NA	CASRNTGGGYNEQFF	TGCGCCAGCAGAAACACGGGGGGAGGGTACAATGAGCAGTTCTTC
14	TRBV5-6	TRBD2	TRBJ2-7	once	CASSSGGGVYEQYF	TGTGCCAGCAGCTCCGGCGGGGGGGTCTACGAGCAGTACTTC
21	TRBV13	TRBD2	TRBJ2-7	NA	CASSLRTPFGLAGEKYYEQYF	TGTGCCAGCAGCTTACGTACCCCTTTTGGACTAGCGGGGGAAAAGTACTACGAGCAGTACTTC
16	TRBV5-6	TRBD2	TRBJ2-3	NA	CASSSLGSGKLDTQYF	TGTGCCAGCAGCTCCCTGGGTAGCGGGAAGTTGGATACGCAGTATTTT
13	TRBV28	NA	TRBJ1-2	NA	CASSLGRGNGYTF	TGTGCCAGCAGTTTAGGACGGGGGAATGGCTACACCTTC